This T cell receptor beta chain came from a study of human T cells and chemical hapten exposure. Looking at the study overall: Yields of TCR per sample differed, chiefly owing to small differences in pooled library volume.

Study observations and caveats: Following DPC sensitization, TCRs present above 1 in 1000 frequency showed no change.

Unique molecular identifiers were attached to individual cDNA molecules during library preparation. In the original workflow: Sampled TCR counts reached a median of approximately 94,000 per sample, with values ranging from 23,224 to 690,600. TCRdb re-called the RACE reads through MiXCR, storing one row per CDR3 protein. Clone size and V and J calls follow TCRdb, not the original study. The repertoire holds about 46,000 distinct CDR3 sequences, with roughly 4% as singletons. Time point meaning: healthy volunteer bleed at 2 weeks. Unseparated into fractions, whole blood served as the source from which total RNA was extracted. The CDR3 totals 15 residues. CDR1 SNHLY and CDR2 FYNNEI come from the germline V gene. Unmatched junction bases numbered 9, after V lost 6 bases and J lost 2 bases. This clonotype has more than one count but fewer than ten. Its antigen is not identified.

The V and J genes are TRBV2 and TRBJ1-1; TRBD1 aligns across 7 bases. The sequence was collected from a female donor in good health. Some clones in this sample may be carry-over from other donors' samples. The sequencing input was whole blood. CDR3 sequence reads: CASRGQTVRNTEAFF. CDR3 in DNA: TGTGCCAGCAGGGGACAGACAGTTAGAAACACTGAAGCTTTCTTT.